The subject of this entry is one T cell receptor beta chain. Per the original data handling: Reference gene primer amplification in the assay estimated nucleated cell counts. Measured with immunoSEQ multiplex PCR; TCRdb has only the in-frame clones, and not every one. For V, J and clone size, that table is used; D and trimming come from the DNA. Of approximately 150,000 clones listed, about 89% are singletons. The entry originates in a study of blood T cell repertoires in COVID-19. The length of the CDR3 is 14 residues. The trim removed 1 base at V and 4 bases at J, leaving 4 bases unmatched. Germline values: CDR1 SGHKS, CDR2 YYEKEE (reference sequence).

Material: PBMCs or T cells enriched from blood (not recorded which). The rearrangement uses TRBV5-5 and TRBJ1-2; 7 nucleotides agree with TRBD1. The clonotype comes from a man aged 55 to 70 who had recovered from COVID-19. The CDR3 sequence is CASSLTGASYGYTF. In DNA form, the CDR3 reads TGTGCCAGCAGCTTGACAGGGGCGAGCTATGGCTACACCTTC.